This T cell receptor beta chain stems from a study of cytomegalovirus exposure and HLA in healthy donors. General study findings and limits: An analysis was carried out at a later point. It showed that HLA-associated TCR beta chains were more clonally expanded than equally common non-associated chains.

The PCR employed 60 Vbeta primers together with 13 Jbeta primers. As originally analysed: As a later analysis found, there were 60 million to 90 million unique TCR beta chains, of which 8.5 million to 13 million were shared. The protocol was immunoSEQ multiplex PCR, while the TCRdb copy is restricted to in-frame clones and leaves out a portion. V, J and clone size derive from that table, while D and trimming were established from the DNA sequence. This sample carries 65,000 to 90,000 clones, with 2.5% to 3% going to the ten biggest clones. The V gene lost 0 bases and the J gene lost 2 bases, with 12 bases spanning the gap. The CDR3 is made up of 17 amino acids. The germline gives CDR1 SGHRS, CDR2 YFSETQ. About this clone: Its antigen is unknown.

Sequencing was done on a sample of PBMCs. The rearrangement joins TRBV5-1 to TRBJ2-6; TRBD1 is a possible D gene (5 bases). The receptor was isolated from a man in his forties in good health and CMV-seronegative. CDR3 DNA: TGCGCCAGCAGCTTGGAGGTCATGGGGCCTGGGGCCAACGTCCTGACTTTC. It encodes CASSLEVMGPGANVLTF.